This T cell receptor (beta chain) was recovered during a study of T cells after yellow fever vaccination. Study-level points and caveats: Overlap between CD4 and CD8 compartments was detected for a small share of clonotypes. The secondary response was weaker, and its peak arrived faster, on day 5 versus 15. Detected again after the booster were most primary-vaccination clones, at approximately 96% CD4 and nearly 90% CD8.

The CDR3 extends over 14 amino acids. Per germline, CDR1 MDHEN and CDR2 SYDVKM. V was shortened by 6 bases and J by 7 bases, with 15 bases between the two germline ends. To note about this clonotype: The antigen remains unidentified.

TCR cDNA was made by 5'RACE template switching, adding a universal primer site and UMIs. Each CDR3 protein is one row after TCRdb ran MiXCR on the 5' RACE reads. The data contain approximately 610,000 distinct CDR3 sequences, roughly a sixth of them singletons. The receptor's source is a man aged 18 to 30 who received the YFV17D yellow fever vaccine. The rearrangement joins TRBV28 to TRBJ2-2; tentatively, D is TRBD1 or TRBD2 (5 bases each). The sequencing used PBMCs, collected 5 days after the first yellow fever vaccination. CDR3 sequence reads: CASRRTGAGGELFF. In nucleotides, the CDR3 is TGTGCCAGCAGACGGACCGGGGCCGGCGGGGAGCTGTTTTTT.